The entry that follows covers one T cell receptor beta chain sequence. Clones were sequenced by immunoSEQ multiplex PCR, and TCRdb holds only the in-frame ones, with some missing. The sample comprises nearly 110,000 clones, around 92% of which are singletons, and just under 0.8% rests with the top ten. The sample belongs to a study of T cell changes during pregnancy in multiple sclerosis. Germline V gene sequence: CDR1 GTSNPN, CDR2 SVGIG (reference sequence). The CDR3 has 13 amino acids. V was clipped by 4 bases and J by 0 bases, with 9 bases between them. This specimen was peripheral blood, taken in the third trimester of pregnancy. V usage is TRBV30 and J usage is TRBJ1-1; D perhaps matches TRBD1 (6 bases). The TCR originated in a female donor in good health, enrolled as a control in a pregnancy study. The CDR3 region has the DNA TGTGCCTGGATTCAGGGGATGAACACTGAAGCTTTCTTT. Translated, it gives CAWIQGMNTEAFF. The full variable domain, completed using reference TRBV30 and TRBJ1-1, is SQTIHQWPATLVQPVGSPLSLECTVEGTSNPNLYWYRQAAGRGLQLLFYSVGIGQISSEVPQNLSASRPQDRQFILSSKKLLLSDSGFYLCAWIQGMNTEAFFGQGTRLTVV.